The present entry profiles one T cell receptor beta chain with its context. Its target is unknown. The data belong to a study of identical twins. Study conclusions and caveats: The authors drew conclusions from cross-sectional statistical analysis rather than following the same donors.

Healthy Caucasians alone served as donors. The CDR3 has 15 residues. Trimming took off 2 bases at V and 5 bases at J, with 16 bases between the two ends. Germline V gives CDR1 SGHRS, CDR2 YFSETQ. TCRdb re-analysed the 5' RACE reads in MiXCR, keeping a single row per CDR3 protein. In the table there are around 100,000 distinct CDR3 sequences, 5.9% of which are singletons. This clonotype originated in a woman between 50 and 59 years old in good health. The rearrangement uses TRBV5-1 and TRBJ2-5; possibly TRBD2 for D (5 bases). The sequenced sample was memory T cells sorted from blood. The CDR3 spells CASSFSAGLGETQYF. The CDR3 region has the DNA TGCGCCAGCAGCTTCTCTGCGGGCCTCGGGGAGACCCAGTACTTC.